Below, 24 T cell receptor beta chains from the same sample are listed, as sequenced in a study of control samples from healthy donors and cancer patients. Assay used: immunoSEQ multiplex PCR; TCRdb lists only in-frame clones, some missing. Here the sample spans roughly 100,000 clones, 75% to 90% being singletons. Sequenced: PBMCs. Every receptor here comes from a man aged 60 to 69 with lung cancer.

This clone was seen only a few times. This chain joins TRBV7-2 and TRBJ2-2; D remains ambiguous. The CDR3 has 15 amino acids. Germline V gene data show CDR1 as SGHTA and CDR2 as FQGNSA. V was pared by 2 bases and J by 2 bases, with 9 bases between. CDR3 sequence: CASSLRPPNTGELFF. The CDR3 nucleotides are TGTGCCAGCAGCTTAAGACCCCCAAACACCGGGGAGCTGTTTTTT.

CDR3 DNA: TGTGCCAGCAGTGACCGATCCCTTACGAGGGGGGCCAACGTCCTGACTTTC. Amino acid sequence: CASSDRSLTRGANVLTF. The J gene is TRBJ2-6, the V gene TRBV25-1; the D is unclear. This CDR3 is 17 amino acids long. Deletions cut 3 bases from V and 4 bases from J, with 16 bases between. Germline CDR1 is MGHDK and CDR2 is SYGVNS.

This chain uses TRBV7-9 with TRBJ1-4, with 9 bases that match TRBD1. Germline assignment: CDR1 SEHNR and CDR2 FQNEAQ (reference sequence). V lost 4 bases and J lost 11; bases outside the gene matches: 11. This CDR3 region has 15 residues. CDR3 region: CASSSGTGIMGKLFF. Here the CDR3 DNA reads TGTGCCAGCAGCTCCGGGACAGGGATAATGGGTAAACTGTTTTTT.

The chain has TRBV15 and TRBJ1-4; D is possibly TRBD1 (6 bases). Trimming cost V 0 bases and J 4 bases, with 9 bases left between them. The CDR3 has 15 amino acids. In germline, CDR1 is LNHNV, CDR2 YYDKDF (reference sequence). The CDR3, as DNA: TGTGCCACCAGCAGAGAAAGACAGGTTAATGAAAAACTGTTTTTT. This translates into CATSRERQVNEKLFF.

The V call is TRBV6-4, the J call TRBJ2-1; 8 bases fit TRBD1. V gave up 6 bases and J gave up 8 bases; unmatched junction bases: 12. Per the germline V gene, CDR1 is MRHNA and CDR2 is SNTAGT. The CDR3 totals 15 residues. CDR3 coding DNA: TGTGCCAGCAGGCTCGGACAGGGCCCCGGAGATGAGCAGTTCTTC. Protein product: CASRLGQGPGDEQFF.

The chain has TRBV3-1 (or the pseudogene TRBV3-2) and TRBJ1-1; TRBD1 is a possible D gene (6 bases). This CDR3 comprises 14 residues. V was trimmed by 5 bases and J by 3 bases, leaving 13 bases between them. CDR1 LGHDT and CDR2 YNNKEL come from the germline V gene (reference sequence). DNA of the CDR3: TGTGCCAGCAGCACCTCGGGGGCTTACACTGAAGCTTTCTTT. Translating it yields CASSTSGAYTEAFF.

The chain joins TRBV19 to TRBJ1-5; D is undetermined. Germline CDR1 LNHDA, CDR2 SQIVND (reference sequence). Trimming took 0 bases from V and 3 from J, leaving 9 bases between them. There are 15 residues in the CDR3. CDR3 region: CASSIDKGFNQPQHF. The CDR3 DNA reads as TGTGCCAGTAGTATAGATAAAGGATTCAATCAGCCCCAGCATTTT.

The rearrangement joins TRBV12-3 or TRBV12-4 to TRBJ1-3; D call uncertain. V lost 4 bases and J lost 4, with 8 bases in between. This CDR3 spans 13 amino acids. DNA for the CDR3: TGTGCCAGCAGTTCCGGTATAGGAAACACCATATATTTT. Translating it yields CASSSGIGNTIYF.

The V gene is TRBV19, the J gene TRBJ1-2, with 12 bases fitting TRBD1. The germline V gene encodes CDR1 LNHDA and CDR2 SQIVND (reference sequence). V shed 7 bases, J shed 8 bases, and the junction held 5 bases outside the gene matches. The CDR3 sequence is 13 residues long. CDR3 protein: CASTGQGAGGYTF. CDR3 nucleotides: TGTGCCAGTACGGGACAGGGGGCGGGAGGCTACACCTTC.

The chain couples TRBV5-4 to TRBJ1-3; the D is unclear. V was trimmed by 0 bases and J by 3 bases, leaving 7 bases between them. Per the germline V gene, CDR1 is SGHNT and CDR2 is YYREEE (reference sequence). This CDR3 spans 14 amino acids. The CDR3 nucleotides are TGTGCCAGCAGCTTGGAACAATTTGGAAACACCATATATTTT. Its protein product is CASSLEQFGNTIYF.

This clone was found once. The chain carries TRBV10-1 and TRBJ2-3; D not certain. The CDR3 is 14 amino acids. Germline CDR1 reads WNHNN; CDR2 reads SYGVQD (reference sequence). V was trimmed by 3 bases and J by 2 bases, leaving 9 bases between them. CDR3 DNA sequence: TGCGCCAGCAGTGATTCCCGACCCACAGATACGCAGTATTTT. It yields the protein CASSDSRPTDTQYF.

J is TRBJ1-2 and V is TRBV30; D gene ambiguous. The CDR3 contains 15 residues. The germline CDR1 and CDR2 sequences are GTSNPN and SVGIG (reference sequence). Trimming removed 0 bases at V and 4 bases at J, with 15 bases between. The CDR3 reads CAWSVPRGRSYGYTF. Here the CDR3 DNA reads TGTGCCTGGAGTGTCCCGAGAGGGCGCAGCTATGGCTACACCTTC.

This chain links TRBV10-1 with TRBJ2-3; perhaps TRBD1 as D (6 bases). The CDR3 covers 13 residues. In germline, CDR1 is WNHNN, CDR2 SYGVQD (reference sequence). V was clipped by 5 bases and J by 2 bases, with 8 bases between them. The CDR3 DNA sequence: TGCGCCAGCAGTCGGACAGACACAGATACGCAGTATTTT. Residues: CASSRTDTDTQYF.

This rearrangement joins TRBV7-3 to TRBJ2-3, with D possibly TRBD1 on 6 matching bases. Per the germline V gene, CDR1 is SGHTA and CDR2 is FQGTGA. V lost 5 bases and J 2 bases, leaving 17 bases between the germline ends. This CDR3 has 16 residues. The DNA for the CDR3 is TGTGCCAGCAGCGCCCGAGGGGGTTCAGTCACAGATACGCAGTATTTT. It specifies CASSARGGSVTDTQYF.

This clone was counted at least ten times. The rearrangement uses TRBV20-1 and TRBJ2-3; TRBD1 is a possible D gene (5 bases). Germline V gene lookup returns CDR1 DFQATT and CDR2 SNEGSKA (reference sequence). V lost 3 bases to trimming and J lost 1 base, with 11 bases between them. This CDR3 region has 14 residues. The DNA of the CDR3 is TGCAGTGCTAGTGACGGCAGGGGCACAGATACGCAGTATTTT. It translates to CSASDGRGTDTQYF.

The CDR3 region is CASGAMPDTQYF. In DNA form, the CDR3 reads TGTGCCTCCGGGGCTATGCCAGATACGCAGTATTTT. The chain employs TRBV7-2 and TRBJ2-3; D may match TRBD1 or TRBD2 (5 bases each). Germline assignment: CDR1 SGHTA and CDR2 FQGNSA. With 11 bases removed from V and 4 bases from J, the gap between germline ends came to 13 bases. This CDR3 has 12 residues. The full variable domain, rest sourced from reference TRBV7-2 and TRBJ2-3, is GAGVSQSPSNKVTEKGKDVELRCDPISGHTALYWYRQSLGQGLEFLIYFQGNSAPDKSGLPSDRFSAERTGGSVSTLTIQRTQQEDSAVYLCASGAMPDTQYFGPGTRLTVL.

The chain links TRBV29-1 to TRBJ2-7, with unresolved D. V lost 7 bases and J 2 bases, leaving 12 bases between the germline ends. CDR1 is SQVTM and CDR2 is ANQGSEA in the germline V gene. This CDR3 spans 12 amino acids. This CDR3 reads CSASDGTYEQYV. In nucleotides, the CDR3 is TGCAGCGCCTCGGACGGAACCTACGAGCAGTACGTC.

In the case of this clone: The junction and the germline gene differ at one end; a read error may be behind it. This chain's CDR3 is CASPRTGSFF. The CDR3 DNA reads TGTGCCAGCCCCAGGACAGGGTCCTTTTTT. The V gene is TRBV27, the J gene TRBJ1-6; 8 bases match TRBD1. CDR3 length: 10 residues. The germline CDR1 and CDR2 sequences are MNHEY and SMNVEV (reference sequence).

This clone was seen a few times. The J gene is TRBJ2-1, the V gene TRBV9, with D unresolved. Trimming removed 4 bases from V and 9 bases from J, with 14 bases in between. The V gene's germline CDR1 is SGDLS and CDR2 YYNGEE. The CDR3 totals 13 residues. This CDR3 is CASSKGTSGEQFF. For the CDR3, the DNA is TGTGCCAGCAGCAAGGGTACTTCGGGTGAGCAGTTCTTC.

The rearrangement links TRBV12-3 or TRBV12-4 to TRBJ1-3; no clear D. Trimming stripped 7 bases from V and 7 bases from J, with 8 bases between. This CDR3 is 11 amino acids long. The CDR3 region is CASKERNTIYF. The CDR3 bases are TGTGCCAGCAAAGAGCGGAACACCATATATTTT.

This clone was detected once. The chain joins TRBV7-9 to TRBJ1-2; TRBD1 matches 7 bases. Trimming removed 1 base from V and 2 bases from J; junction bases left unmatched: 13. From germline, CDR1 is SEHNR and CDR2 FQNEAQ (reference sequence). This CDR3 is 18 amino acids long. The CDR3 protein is CASSLVGGGRMGNYGYTF. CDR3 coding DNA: TGTGCCAGCAGCTTAGTAGGAGGGGGCAGGATGGGGAACTATGGCTACACCTTC. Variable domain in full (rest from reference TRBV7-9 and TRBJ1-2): DTGVSQNPRHKITKRGQNVTFRCDPISEHNRLYWYRQTLGQGPEFLTYFQNEAQLEKSRLLSDRFSAERPKGSFSTLEIQRTEQGDSAMYLCASSLVGGGRMGNYGYTFGSGTRLTVV.

Here the CDR3 reads CATSDNRASSTDTQYF. In nucleotides, the CDR3 is TGTGCCACCAGTGACAACAGAGCTTCTAGCACAGATACGCAGTATTTT. This chain uses TRBV24-1 with TRBJ2-3; D unresolved. CDR3 length: 16 residues. V was cut by 4 bases and J by 0 bases, with 13 bases left in between. The germline CDR1 and CDR2 sequences are KGHDR and SFDVKD.

The chain's CDR3 is CASSKDRSLIVQPQHF. CDR3 coding DNA: TGTGCCAGTAGTAAGGACCGCTCTCTCATAGTTCAGCCCCAGCATTTT. V is TRBV19 and J is TRBJ1-5; D gene ambiguous. V lost 4 bases to trimming and J lost 6 bases, with 19 bases between them. Germline loops: CDR1 LNHDA, CDR2 SQIVND (reference sequence). This CDR3 contains 16 residues.

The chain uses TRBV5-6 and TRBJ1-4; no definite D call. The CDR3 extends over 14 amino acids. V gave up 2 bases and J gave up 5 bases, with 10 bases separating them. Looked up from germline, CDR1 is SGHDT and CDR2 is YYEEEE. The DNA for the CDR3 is TGTGCCAGCAGCTTATATGACGCGAATGAAAAACTGTTTTTT. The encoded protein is CASSLYDANEKLFF. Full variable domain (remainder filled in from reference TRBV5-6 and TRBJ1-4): DAGVTQSPTHLIKTRGQQVTLRCSPKSGHDTVSWYQQALGQGPQFIFQYYEEEERQRGNFPDRFSGHQFPNYSSELNVNALLLGDSALYLCASSLYDANEKLFFGSGTQLSVL.